One and the same sample provided the 15 T cell receptor beta chains below, sequenced in a study of early T cells in non-severe SARS-CoV-2 infection (dated by TCRdb to the early 2020s). Libraries came from 5' RACE. TCRdb lists the instrument as NextSeq 500. The public reads were reanalyzed by TCRdb: fastp trimming at Q25, MiXCR alignment, in-frame beta chains only. For every CDR3 protein sequence, its rows merge into one entry that carries the most common genes and DNA. This sample has 25,000 to 35,000 distinct CDR3 sequences in its table, and approximately 5.2% of those were observed once. The ten top clones hold about 5.3% of the sample. The sequencing sample was made of whole blood. These receptors all stem from an adult who was a healthcare worker with PCR-confirmed SARS-CoV-2 infection or an uninfected control (not recorded which).

This clonotype was seen many times. The genes are TRBV10-1 and TRBJ1-5, with TRBD1 matching over 8 bases. Unmatched junction bases numbered 3, after V lost 6 bases and J lost 2 bases. The CDR3 runs to 14 residues. CDR1 is WNHNN and CDR2 is SYGVQD in the germline V gene (reference sequence). CDR3 coding DNA: TGCGCCAGCAGCGCGGGACAGGGCAATCAGCCCCAGCATTTT. Protein product: CASSAGQGNQPQHF.

The table lists this clonotype with a few counts. V and J are TRBV20-1 and TRBJ2-1; 9 positions match TRBD2. V shed 3 bases and J 5 bases; nucleotides not matched to a gene: 5. Looked up from germline, CDR1 is DFQATT and CDR2 is SNEGSKA (reference sequence). This CDR3 region has 14 residues. The CDR3 here is CSASSSGIHNEQFF. The CDR3 nucleotides read TGCAGTGCTAGCTCTAGCGGGATTCACAATGAGCAGTTCTTC.

As for this clonotype: A much larger clone sits a single nucleotide away, making a read error possible. The chain combines TRBV11-3 with TRBJ2-1; 10 nucleotides align to TRBD2. This CDR3 region has 16 residues. The V segment lost 5 bases and the J segment 8 bases; nucleotides outside the gene matches: 12. The V gene's germline CDR1 is SGHNT and CDR2 YENEEA. The CDR3 DNA reads TGTGCCAGCAGCCCCGGGGGGATAGCGGGAGGCTATGAGCAGTTCTTC. Translating gives CASSPGGIAGGYEQFF.

This clonotype was detected ten times or more. The chain links TRBV5-1 to TRBJ2-3; D may correspond to TRBD1 or TRBD2 (5 bases each). The V and J ends lost 6 bases and 1 base respectively, with 12 bases between them. The CDR3 has 14 residues. Germline CDR1 reads SGHRS; CDR2 reads YFSETQ. CDR3 coding DNA: TGCGCCAGCATGGGGGATAGCCGCACAGATACGCAGTATTTT. Translating gives CASMGDSRTDTQYF.

This clonotype was detected many times. The chain is built from TRBV19 and TRBJ2-1, with D maybe TRBD2 (5 bases). Trimming removed 0 bases at V and 9 bases at J, with 9 bases between. Germline V gives CDR1 LNHDA, CDR2 SQIVND (reference sequence). The CDR3 has 13 residues. The CDR3 nucleotides read TGTGCCAGTAGTATAGATCCACGGGGTGAGCAGTTCTTC. Its translation: CASSIDPRGEQFF.

The sample holds many counts of this clonotype. The CDR3 DNA sequence: TGTGCCTGGAATCTTGGACTAGCGGGAGGAGAAGAGCAGTTCTTC. It translates to CAWNLGLAGGEEQFF. The chain couples TRBV30 to TRBJ2-1; 14 nucleotides agree with TRBD2. This CDR3 has 15 residues. After removal of 4 bases from V and 10 bases from J, the junction contained 9 bases not matched to a gene. Per the germline V gene, CDR1 is GTSNPN and CDR2 is SVGIG (reference sequence).

This clonotype was found many times. This rearrangement joins TRBV19 to TRBJ2-5, with a weak D call TRBD2 (5 bases). This CDR3 region has 15 residues. Trimming shortened V by 5 bases and J by 5 bases, and 18 bases separated the two germline ends. The germline CDR1 and CDR2 sequences are LNHDA and SQIVND (reference sequence). The CDR3 sequence is CASSPAALLGETQYF. CDR3 in DNA: TGTGCCAGTAGTCCAGCGGCGCTCTTGGGCGAGACCCAGTACTTC.

This clonotype appeared many times. One end of the junction fails to match germline, which may point to a read error. The chain carries TRBV7-2 and TRBJ1-1, with D hard to call. CDR1 and CDR2 (germline): SGHTA, FQGNSA. This CDR3 comprises 13 residues. DNA of the CDR3: TGTGCCAGCAGCTTAGAAGGGAGCACTGAAGCCTTCTTT. Protein sequence: CASSLEGSTEAFF.

V gene TRBV7-8 combines with J gene TRBJ2-1; no definite D call. The CDR3 runs 12 residues. Trimming cost V 5 bases and J 9 bases, with 11 bases left between them. The germline V gene has CDR1 SGHVS and CDR2 FQNEAQ. The CDR3 sequence: CASSVRNFEQFF. DNA for the CDR3: TGTGCCAGCAGCGTACGAAACTTTGAGCAGTTCTTC.

This clonotype was seen many times. The CDR3 nucleotides are TGTGCCACCAGTGCCATCCCCTCCCCTCGGGAGGCGTCGGATGAGCAGTTCTTC. Translation: CATSAIPSPREASDEQFF. The rearrangement uses TRBV24-1 and TRBJ2-1; 7 bases line up with TRBD2. This CDR3 is built from 18 residues. Germline V gives CDR1 KGHDR, CDR2 SFDVKD. The junction had 20 bases not matched to a gene; V was cut back by 5 bases and J by 8 bases.

In its sample, this clonotype was seen a few times. The genes are TRBV20-1 and TRBJ2-7; D is unresolved. Germline V gives CDR1 DFQATT, CDR2 SNEGSKA (reference sequence). The CDR3 loop spans 11 amino acids. V lost 2 bases, J lost 3 bases, and 5 bases lay in between. Here the CDR3 reads CSARLDYEQYF. CDR3 DNA sequence: TGCAGTGCTAGACTCGACTACGAGCAGTACTTC.

About this clonotype: This may be a read error: a much more frequent sequence differs by one nucleotide. This chain uses TRBV6-2 or TRBV6-3 with TRBJ2-2; D may be TRBD1 (6 bases). This CDR3 has 15 residues. CDR1 and CDR2 (germline): MNHEY, SVGEGT. The germline V and J ends were trimmed by 6 bases and 5 bases, with 16 bases remaining between them. As DNA, the CDR3 is TGTGCCAGCAGCCCTGACAGGCGGGTGACCGGGGAGCTGTTTTTT. Amino acid sequence: CASSPDRRVTGELFF.

This clonotype was counted many times. This rearrangement joins TRBV5-8 to TRBJ1-1, with D maybe TRBD1 (6 bases). Germline CDR1 and CDR2: SGHTS and YDEGEE. This CDR3 contains 15 residues. The germline V and J ends were trimmed by 4 bases and 3 bases, with 16 bases remaining between them. Here the CDR3 reads CASSRDGDTYTEAFF. Here the CDR3 DNA reads TGTGCCAGCAGCAGGGATGGGGACACCTACACTGAAGCTTTCTTT.

The table lists this clonotype with many counts. The chain couples TRBV20-1 to TRBJ2-3; 11 nucleotides align to TRBD2. This CDR3 spans 15 amino acids. V was clipped by 6 bases and J by 6 bases; unmatched bases: 11. CDR1 and CDR2 from the germline V gene are DFQATT and SNEGSKA (reference sequence). The CDR3 loop reads CSAGRLAGYLDTQYF. The CDR3 DNA is TGCAGTGCGGGACGACTAGCGGGATACCTTGATACGCAGTATTTT.

This clonotype has ten or more counts. This rearrangement joins TRBV3-2 to TRBJ1-4. TRBV3-2 is an annotated pseudogene. CDR3 length: 16 amino acids. The CDR3 coding sequence is TGTGCCAGCAGCCTGCATTCCAGTGCAACTAATGAAAAACTGTTTTTT. This translates into CASSLHSSATNEKLFF.